A selection of T cell receptor beta chains follows, all from one sample in a study of Ad26.COV2.S vaccination and SARS-CoV-2 variants. Produced via immunoSEQ multiplex PCR; TCRdb's table is partial and in-frame only. The sample has about 350,000 clones, 65% to 90% seen once. The material was peripheral blood, obtained in a trial of Ad26.COV2.S vaccine versus placebo. These TCRs come from a person between 18 and 65 years old who received the Ad26.COV2.S COVID-19 vaccine or a placebo. Both conserved end residues are part of each CDR3. Fields, in order: CDR3 length, J gene, V gene, D gene, CDR3 DNA, CDR3 protein. D genes are given only for firm matches.

>15|TRBJ1-2|TRBV28|NA
TGTGCCAGCAGTTTATCTGTAGGACCCGCCTATGGCTACACCTTC
CASSLSVGPAYGYTF
>14|TRBJ1-6|TRBV9|TRBD1
TGTGCCAGCAGCGTACAAGGGGGCGGCTCACCCCTCCACTTT
CASSVQGGGSPLHF
>12|TRBJ2-2|TRBV10-2|NA
TGCGCCAGCACCGGGGTGACCGGGGAGCTGTTTTTT
CASTGVTGELFF
>13|TRBJ1-1|TRBV6-5|NA
TGTGCCAGCAGTTACTTAGGGAACACTGAAGCTTTCTTT
CASSYLGNTEAFF
>16|TRBJ2-4|TRBV24-1|TRBD1
TGTGCCACCAGTGATGGACAGGCTGGGACCAAAAACATTCAGTACTTC
CATSDGQAGTKNIQYF
>14|TRBJ2-3|TRBV28|NA
TGTGCCAGCAGCTCGGGACGTCTTCTTCAACCCCCGTATTTT
CASSSGRLLQPPYF
>15|TRBJ2-3|TRBV5-6|NA
TGTGCCAGCAGCTTGGTAGCGCTTAGCACAGATACGCAGTATTTT
CASSLVALSTDTQYF
>15|TRBJ2-3|TRBV19|TRBD2
TGTGCCAGTAGTGTTGGCGGGGGGCCTTCGGATACGCAGTATTTT
CASSVGGGPSDTQYF
>15|TRBJ2-7|TRBV5-6|NA
TGTGCCAGCAGCTTGGGGGCTAGCTTCTCCTACGAGCAGTACTTC
CASSLGASFSYEQYF
>12|TRBJ1-2|TRBV29-1|NA
TGCAGCGCACTACGACGGGAGGGTGGCTACACCTTC
CSALRREGGYTF
>12|TRBJ2-3|TRBV11-2|NA
TGTGCCAGCACCCGGGGTCCAGATACGCAGTATTTT
CASTRGPDTQYF
>14|TRBJ2-7|TRBV4-2|TRBD2
TGTGCCAGCAGCCGGATGACTAGCGTCCACGAGCAGTACTTC
CASSRMTSVHEQYF
>14|TRBJ1-4|TRBV7-2|NA
TGTGCCAGCAGCTCGGGGTATGCTAATGAAAAACTGTTTTTT
CASSSGYANEKLFF
>13|TRBJ1-4|TRBV5-6|NA
TGTGCCAGCAGCTTGTCGACCTCTGGAAAACTGTTTTTT
CASSLSTSGKLFF
>13|TRBJ1-2|TRBV12-3/TRBV12-4|NA
TGTGCCAGCAGTTTGAGCCCTAACTATGGCTACACCTTC
CASSLSPNYGYTF
>14|TRBJ2-3|TRBV10-3|TRBD1
TGTGCCACGAGGGACAGACAAGGCACAGATACGCAGTATTTT
CATRDRQGTDTQYF
>12|TRBJ2-7|TRBV7-2|NA
TGTGCCAGCAGCAACAGGGTTGGCGAGCAGTACTTC
CASSNRVGEQYF
>16|TRBJ2-7|TRBV5-4|NA
TGTGCCAGCAGCTTGGGGGCAGGGCGTGGATTCTACGAGCAGTACTTC
CASSLGAGRGFYEQYF
>14|TRBJ1-5|TRBV2|TRBD1
TGTGCCAGCTCCCAGGGGGGTTGGAATCAGCCCCAGCATTTT
CASSQGGWNQPQHF
>15|TRBJ1-6|TRBV2|NA
TGTGCCAGCCATCCCGGGACACCTTATAATTCACCCCTCCACTTT
CASHPGTPYNSPLHF
>13|TRBJ2-5|TRBV7-2|NA
TGTGCCAGCAGCTCCGGACAGACTGAGACCCAGTACTTC
CASSSGQTETQYF